Below, 20 T cell receptor beta chains from the same sample are listed, as sequenced in a study of T-cell memory formation after mild COVID-19. TCRdb re-analysed the 5' RACE reads in MiXCR, keeping a single row per CDR3 protein. The table has more than 250,000 distinct CDR3 sequences, around 17% seen once. Sequencing was carried out using PBMCs or a T cell subset sorted from them (not recorded which). Source of these receptors: a man aged 18-30 years who had mild COVID-19 (a few samples of this study predate the infection). Cell type and time point are not known.

The chain links TRBV4-3 to TRBJ2-2; 7 bases map to TRBD1. The CDR3 extends over 15 amino acids. V gave up 4 bases and J gave up 6 bases; unmatched junction bases: 8. From germline, CDR1 is LGHNA and CDR2 YSLEER. CDR3: CASSRRQGLPGELFF. CDR3 nucleotides: TGCGCCAGCAGCCGCCGACAGGGTTTGCCCGGGGAGCTGTTTTTT.

The V call is TRBV5-1, the J call TRBJ2-2; TRBD1 matches at 8 bases. The CDR3 spans 14 residues. Germline V CDR1 and CDR2: SGHRS, YFSETQ. The V segment lost 3 bases and the J segment 6 bases; nucleotides outside the gene matches: 4. CDR3 residues: CASSSGQDSGELFF. CDR3 in DNA: TGCGCCAGCAGCTCGGGACAGGATTCCGGGGAGCTGTTTTTT. The full variable domain, its missing parts supplied by reference TRBV5-1 and TRBJ2-2, is KAGVTQTPRYLIKTRGQQVTLSCSPISGHRSVSWYQQTPGQGLQFLFEYFSETQRNKGNFPGRFSGRQFSNSRSEMNVSTLELGDSALYLCASSSGQDSGELFFGEGSRLTVL.

This clonotype was detected a few times. The J gene is TRBJ2-5, the V gene TRBV20-1, with 8 nucleotides matching TRBD1. Germline V gives CDR1 DFQATT, CDR2 SNEGSKA (reference sequence). The CDR3 covers 15 residues. V gave up 6 bases and J gave up 4 bases; unmatched junction bases: 13. The CDR3 is CSALDRVVPTETQYF. For the CDR3, the DNA is TGCAGTGCCCTGGACAGGGTGGTACCGACAGAGACCCAGTACTTC.

This clonotype appeared a few times. This sequence joins TRBV6-2 or TRBV6-3 and TRBJ1-1; maybe TRBD1 (5 bases). The CDR3 is 14 amino acids. V lost 5 bases and J lost 0, with 10 bases in between. Germline lookup yields CDR1 MNHEY and CDR2 SVGEGT. The CDR3 region has the DNA TGTGCCAGCAGTACGTTCAGGGTGAACACTGAAGCTTTCTTT. It translates to CASSTFRVNTEAFF.

A few counts support this clonotype. The rearrangement uses TRBV7-2 and TRBJ2-3; TRBD2 agrees at 7 bases. The V and J ends lost 5 bases and 2 bases, in that order; junction bases with no gene match: 7. CDR1 is SGHTA and CDR2 is FQGNSA in the germline V gene. The CDR3 has 15 residues. The CDR3 sequence: CASSRRGGVTDTQYF. The CDR3 region has the DNA TGTGCCAGCAGCCGTCGGGGAGGGGTCACAGATACGCAGTATTTT.

A few counts support this clonotype. The J gene is TRBJ2-5, the V gene TRBV27; 13 nucleotides agree with TRBD2. V was pared by 5 bases and J by 2 bases, with 5 bases of the junction left unmatched. CDR1 and CDR2 (germline): MNHEY, SMNVEV (reference sequence). The CDR3 is made up of 16 amino acids. This CDR3 is CASSETSGGTQETQYF. CDR3 sequence (DNA): TGTGCCAGCAGTGAGACTAGCGGGGGGACACAAGAGACCCAGTACTTC.

CDR3 sequence: CAWSVRGGTGELFF. DNA for the CDR3: TGTGCCTGGAGTGTCCGCGGGGGGACCGGGGAGCTGTTTTTT. The V call is TRBV30, the J call TRBJ2-2; 8 bases are a match to TRBD2. This CDR3 has 14 residues. Germline lookup yields CDR1 GTSNPN and CDR2 SVGIG (reference sequence). The V gene end was trimmed by 0 bases and the J gene end by 5 bases; junction bases not matched to a gene: 2.

This chain's CDR3 is CASSRPRMVENIQYF. The CDR3 DNA sequence: TGTGCCAGCAGCCGCCCGAGAATGGTCGAGAACATTCAGTACTTC. The chain carries TRBV5-8 and TRBJ2-4; D ambiguous. The germline V gene has CDR1 SGHTS and CDR2 YDEGEE. This CDR3 contains 15 residues. V gave up 4 bases and J gave up 7 bases, with 18 bases separating them.

V gene TRBV19 combines with J gene TRBJ1-1; 7 nucleotides agree with TRBD1. The CDR3 runs to 14 residues. Trimming took 7 bases from V and 10 from J; bases not matched to a gene: 15. Germline CDR1 and CDR2: LNHDA and SQIVND (reference sequence). The DNA for the CDR3 is TGTGCCAGTACCGAAGACAGGGCCAGGGTAGTAGCTTTCTTT. This encodes CASTEDRARVVAFF.

This clonotype was found a few times. This chain links TRBV7-2 with TRBJ1-5, with TRBD1 matching over 7 bases. Trimming took 2 bases from V and 8 from J; bases not matched to a gene: 6. CDR1 and CDR2 from the germline V gene are SGHTA and FQGNSA. CDR3 length: 14 residues. The CDR3, as DNA: TGTGCCAGCAGCTTAAAAACAGGGGTGGAGCCCCAGCATTTT. It yields the protein CASSLKTGVEPQHF.

The chain is built from TRBV6-1 and TRBJ2-7; D not resolved. Trimming left V 1 base short and J 8 bases short, with 12 bases between. Germline V gene data show CDR1 as MNHNS and CDR2 as SASEGT. CDR3 size: 13 residues. The CDR3 region is CASSEVTVGKQYV. The CDR3 nucleotides read TGTGCCAGCAGTGAAGTAACTGTAGGCAAGCAGTACGTC.

This clonotype appeared a few times. The chain recombines TRBV7-8 with TRBJ2-5; D may correspond to TRBD1 or TRBD2 (6 bases each). The CDR3 loop spans 15 amino acids. The ends were cut back, 3 bases at V and 1 base at J, with 12 bases in the middle. The V gene's germline CDR1 is SGHVS and CDR2 FQNEAQ. The CDR3 DNA is TGTGCCAGCAGCTTGGCAAAGGGGGGCCAAGAGACCCAGTACTTC. Translation: CASSLAKGGQETQYF.

This clonotype was seen once. J is TRBJ2-7 and V is TRBV7-8; 10 bases map to TRBD1. This CDR3 contains 15 residues. Germline V gene data show CDR1 as SGHVS and CDR2 as FQNEAQ. Germline trimming cut 6 bases from V and 3 bases from J; bases unmatched to any gene: 8. The CDR3 DNA reads as TGTGCCAGCAGTTCCCCAGGGACAGGGGACTACGAGCAGTACGTC. Protein sequence: CASSSPGTGDYEQYV.

A few counts support this clonotype. The V gene is TRBV7-3, the J gene TRBJ2-1; 10 nucleotides align to TRBD1. J was trimmed by 7 bases and V by 2 bases; bases with no gene match: 8. The CDR3 totals 16 residues. Germline loops: CDR1 SGHTA, CDR2 FQGTGA. The CDR3 loop is CASSLVGQGVRNEQFF. CDR3 nucleotide sequence: TGTGCCAGCAGCTTAGTCGGACAGGGGGTTAGAAATGAGCAGTTCTTC.

The CDR3 protein is CASRLMGSGNTIYF. The CDR3 DNA follows: TGTGCCAGCCGACTGATGGGCTCTGGAAACACCATATATTTT. The chain combines TRBV6-5 with TRBJ1-3; no clear D gene. The CDR3 has 14 residues. Germline loops: CDR1 MNHEY, CDR2 SVGAGI. V lost 8 bases and J lost 0, with 11 bases in between.

A few counts support this clonotype. The chain carries TRBV18 and TRBJ2-5, with D perhaps assigned TRBD1 or TRBD2 (5 bases each). This CDR3 contains 14 residues. V was shortened by 0 bases and J by 5 bases, with 10 bases between the two germline ends. The germline V gene has CDR1 KGHSH and CDR2 LQKENI. In DNA, the CDR3 is TGTGCCAGCTCACCACCCGCCAGGGAGGAGACCCAGTACTTC. This sequence encodes CASSPPAREETQYF.

This clonotype turned up a few times. The chain links TRBV25-1 to TRBJ2-3, with 7 bases identical to TRBD2. The CDR3 spans 14 residues. The V gene's germline CDR1 is MGHDK and CDR2 SYGVNS. Germline trimming cut 3 bases from V and 10 bases from J; bases unmatched to any gene: 10. The CDR3 DNA is TGTGCCAGCAGTGAGGCCCTTTCAGGGAGGGCGCAGTATTTT. This sequence encodes CASSEALSGRAQYF.

This chain uses TRBV2 with TRBJ2-7, with a tentative D call TRBD1 (5 bases). From germline, CDR1 is SNHLY and CDR2 FYNNEI. This CDR3 has 12 amino acids. V lost 4 bases, J lost 9 bases, and 13 bases lay in between. CDR3 coding DNA: TGTGCCAGCAGTGTGACAGTCTCTGGGCAGTACTTC. It codes for CASSVTVSGQYF.

This clonotype was observed a few times. The chain combines TRBV7-2 with TRBJ1-1; TRBD1 aligns across 9 bases. The CDR3 totals 15 residues. J gave up 5 bases and V 3 bases, and 7 bases lay outside the gene matches. In germline, CDR1 is SGHTA, CDR2 FQGNSA. The chain's CDR3 is CASSFDGQGRTEAFF. The CDR3 nucleotides are TGTGCCAGCAGCTTCGATGGACAGGGGCGGACTGAAGCTTTCTTT.

The sample holds a few counts of this clonotype. The gene calls are TRBV20-1 and TRBJ2-5; no clear D gene. V gave up 5 bases and J gave up 5 bases, with 18 bases separating them. CDR3 size: 14 residues. Germline-derived CDR1 and CDR2 are DFQATT and SNEGSKA (reference sequence). The CDR3 loop is CSAALAPAHETQYF. CDR3 DNA sequence: TGCAGTGCTGCCCTGGCGCCAGCCCACGAGACCCAGTACTTC.